The text below deals with one TCR beta chain. The antigen is unknown. These data originate in a study of cytomegalovirus exposure and HLA in healthy donors. On the study more broadly: An earlier analysis found 110 million or so unique TCR beta sequences from 150 million to 200 million T cells.

Study-wide points: DRB1 showed the most TCR associations and HLA-C the fewest in a later analysis, as rates varied by HLA locus.

Though nominally healthy at sampling, donors likely had unrecorded immune exposures. Unmatched junction bases numbered 11, after V lost 4 bases and J lost 4 bases. This CDR3 spans 16 amino acids. Germline V gene data show CDR1 as SGHNT and CDR2 as YYREEE (reference sequence). The study ran its PCR with 60 Vbeta and 13 Jbeta primers. This table comes from immunoSEQ multiplex PCR, and its TCRdb copy is limited to in-frame clones, with some not included. The table records 130,000 to 150,000 clones, 75% to 85% of them present only once. Material for sequencing was PBMCs. The clonotype comes from a woman aged 18 to 35 in good health and CMV-seropositive. This chain links TRBV5-4 with TRBJ2-5, with 9 positions matching TRBD1. The CDR3 bases are TGTGCCAGCAGCCCCGGACAGGGGAGGACGGGAGAGACCCAGTACTTC. Amino acid sequence: CASSPGQGRTGETQYF.